A single T cell receptor beta chain is shown here with its context. This clone has more than one count but fewer than ten. Its recognized antigen is unknown. The sample holds no much larger clone one base away, and base qualities are not on file. At the junction V is shortened by 4 bases and J by 1 base, with 9 bases in between. CDR1 and CDR2, looked up from the germline V gene, are SNHLY and FYNNEI. The CDR3 numbers 14 residues from cysteine through phenylalanine. Only the CDR3 part of the read is kept: 42 bases, read in frame from the first base. The data stem from a study of beta chain features in type 1 diabetes listed by TCRdb under 2018. About the investigation overall: Mean age, gender distribution, total cell number and subset yield did not differ between patients and healthy donors. Across all samples, around 99 million sorted cells were examined, and cell number per subset correlated strongly with RNA yield. The study compared the TCRB repertoires of sorted circulating CD4+ T cell subsets in recently diagnosed type 1 diabetes patients with those in matched healthy donors. Regulatory and stem cell-like memory subsets were isolated from only 8 patients and roughly eight healthy donors, whereas naive and central memory subsets came from all 28 donors. Findings and caveats that apply to the study as a whole: Naive, central memory and regulatory TCRB repertoires appeared to be more similar among patients than among healthy donors. In all four CD4+ subsets, TCRB CDR3 length was moderately but significantly shorter in type 1 diabetes patients. Patients with type 1 diabetes made fewer insertions and deleted more nucleotides at VDJ recombination sites, implying thymic rearrangement abnormalities. HLA sub-analyses involved small numbers of individuals, so any influence of HLA type on TCRB rearrangement remained unresolved. Because cDNA rather than genomic DNA was sequenced, highly expressing activated cells could have been over-represented, although no difference in activation and CD3 levels was found between groups. PCR might favor shorter templates, but patient and control samples were amplified and corrected together, so any skew would affect both groups equally.

All of the isolated RNA was reverse transcribed with the High Capacity cDNA Reverse Transcription Kit, so expressed TCRB transcripts were sequenced. Deep immunoSEQ sequencing was performed on naive, central memory and regulatory T cell samples, with an average of roughly 3.3 million total reads per sample. Sorted cells were lysed in RLT buffer and RNA was extracted with DNase-treated RNeasy Micro or Mini kits, depending on cell number. Each cell subset was processed separately to prevent cross-contamination, with patient and healthy donor samples processed together. TCRB sequences were amplified from cDNA with the immunoSEQ multiplex PCR, producing 87-bp fragments spanning the CDR3 region. Sequencing of the amplicons was done on the Illumina HiSeq platform. The authors' analysis ran thus. PCR bias was corrected computationally using synthetic template baselines, and reads within Hamming distance 2 were collapsed, with unmergeable singletons discarded. Reads were aligned against IMGT so that V, D and J genes, CDR3 length and insertions or deletions at six rearrangement sites could be assigned. Clonotype counts were normalized to sorted cell number within each subset before computing true diversity and Gini coefficients with the tcR R package. The overlap coefficient, calculated on TCRB nucleotide sequences, was used to quantify repertoire sharing. Out-of-frame TCRB sequences from naive cells were analyzed as a proxy for the pre-selection repertoire. TCRdb's version of the immuneACCESS table is confined to in-frame rearrangements and falls short of the full clone set. An unresolved V gene accounts for under half of the shortfall where checked; the remainder is of unknown origin. That table furnishes V, J and clone size, whereas the DNA furnished D and trimming. Within this sample are over 600,000 clones, with roughly an eighth of them counted one time only. Of the sample, 0.09% to 0.15% falls within the top ten clones.

From each donor, a single peripheral blood sample of 100 to 150 mL on average was drawn into heparinised tubes. Using a panel that included CD45RO, CCR7, CD25, CD127, CD95 and CD27, naive, central memory, regulatory and stem cell-like memory CD4+ T cells were sorted on a BD FACSAria II. Every sorted population had a purity above 98%. Right away, PBMCs were isolated by Lymphoprep density gradient centrifugation and were stained directly, with no culture step. So that batch effects would be minimized, each experiment stained and sorted samples in pairs, pairing one healthy donor with one patient. The sequence joins TRBV2 to TRBJ2-3, with a weak D call of TRBD1 (5 bases match). The TCR was taken from a man aged 30-40 years with type 1 diabetes. Sample: naive CD4+ T cells from blood. According to the study, the label for this sample's cell subset or site signals: true naive CD4+ T cells. CDR3 loop: CASSAVTGTDTQYF. The nucleotide sequence is TGTGCCAGCAGTGCCGTGACAGGCACAGATACGCAGTATTTT.